The present T cell receptor beta chain was sequenced within a study of blood T cell repertoires in COVID-19. In the study overall: Whether acute or convalescent, the COVID-19 samples came from the United States, Italy and Spain. Nucleic acid was either cDNA or gDNA, and it came from T cells, B-cell-depleted T cells, or PBMCs.

Seattle-derived patients entered the study during active infection and were followed longitudinally. V was clipped by 6 bases and J by 4 bases, with 12 bases between them. The CDR3 totals 14 residues. CDR1 and CDR2 from the germline V gene are MNHEY and SMNVEV (reference sequence). TCRdb's copy holds only in-frame clones and misses some; the assay was immunoSEQ multiplex PCR. The table lists a few hundred thousand clones, approximately 90% of them singletons, with 6.3% in the top ten. Sequenced material: peripheral blood. This clonotype originated in a woman in her fifties or sixties with COVID-19, enrolled during active disease. This chain connects TRBV27 to TRBJ2-2, with TRBD2 as a possible D gene (5 bases). The CDR3 is CASSLSGVTGELFF. CDR3 nucleotide sequence: TGTGCCAGCAGCCTGTCCGGGGTCACCGGGGAGCTGTTTTTT.